The 14 T cell receptor beta chains in this list originate from one sample, sequenced in a study of T cells in Graves' hyperthyroidism and ophthalmopathy. The investigators amplified TCR beta CDR3 regions from RNA transcripts. A set of HTBI primers served as the primers for a first-round RT-PCR of the TCR CDR3. TCRdb reanalysed the multiplex PCR reads using MiXCR and keeps one entry per CDR3 protein. The table includes about 720,000 distinct CDR3 sequences, about a sixth detected once. The specimen sequenced was blood. The receptors shown here come from a man younger than 30 with Graves' hyperthyroidism.

V gene TRBV7-9 combines with J gene TRBJ2-2; TRBD1 or TRBD2 may be the D gene (6 bases each). Germline assignment: CDR1 SEHNR and CDR2 FQNEAQ (reference sequence). The length of the CDR3 is 16 residues. Trimming pared 5 bases from V and 4 bases from J, leaving 17 bases between. The CDR3 nucleotides are TGTGCCAGCAGCCCCCCGTGGGGGGCGGCCACCGGGGAGCTGTTTTTT. This gives the protein CASSPPWGAATGELFF.

This clonotype has only a few counts. This chain links TRBV19 with TRBJ2-2; the D is unclear. The germline gives CDR1 LNHDA, CDR2 SQIVND (reference sequence). The CDR3 has 15 amino acids. V was cut by 9 bases and J by 2 bases, with 16 bases left in between. The CDR3 DNA follows: TGTGCCAGCCAAAAACGGCTTACTAACACCGGGGAGCTGTTTTTT. Protein product: CASQKRLTNTGELFF.

This clonotype was seen at least ten times. The genes are TRBV27 and TRBJ2-3; TRBD1 matches 11 bases. Germline V gene lookup returns CDR1 MNHEY and CDR2 SMNVEV (reference sequence). Trimming cost V 4 bases and J 0 bases; bases outside gene matches: 9. The CDR3 runs 18 residues. The CDR3 nucleotides are TGTGCCAGCAGTTCGTATAAAGGACAGGGGGCAAGCACAGATACGCAGTATTTT. This encodes CASSSYKGQGASTDTQYF.

The J gene is TRBJ2-3, the V gene TRBV24-1; 7 bases are a match to TRBD2. This CDR3 region has 17 residues. CDR1 and CDR2 (germline): KGHDR, SFDVKD. V lost 3 bases to trimming and J lost 0 bases; unmatched junction nucleotides: 8. Here the CDR3 DNA reads TGTGCCACCAGTGATGGATGGGTGGGAGGGAGCACAGATACGCAGTATTTT. Encoded protein: CATSDGWVGGSTDTQYF.

The chain uses TRBV30 and TRBJ2-3; D may be TRBD1 (6 bases). Deletions cut 0 bases from V and 0 bases from J, with 13 bases between. Germline lookup yields CDR1 GTSNPN and CDR2 SVGIG (reference sequence). The CDR3 totals 16 residues. Written as DNA, the CDR3 is TGTGCCTGGAGTGTCGGGACATTAACTAGCACAGATACGCAGTATTTT. This translates into CAWSVGTLTSTDTQYF.

The chain carries TRBV9 and TRBJ1-6; D remains unclear. This CDR3 has 15 residues. Germline CDR1 SGDLS, CDR2 YYNGEE. V was shortened by 4 bases and J by 4 bases, with 12 bases between the two germline ends. The chain's CDR3 is CASSPPPGYNSPLHF. The CDR3 DNA follows: TGTGCCAGCAGCCCTCCGCCGGGTTATAATTCACCCCTCCACTTT.

The rearrangement links TRBV2 to TRBJ2-7, with D unresolved. V lost 8 bases and J lost 3, with 14 bases in between. This CDR3 has 13 residues. Germline V gene sequence: CDR1 SNHLY, CDR2 FYNNEI. Here the CDR3 reads CASRRDQYYEQYF. CDR3 coding DNA: TGTGCCAGCCGCCGCGATCAGTACTACGAGCAGTACTTC.

As for this clonotype: A read error may account for a junction end that differs from germline. V usage is TRBV5-1 and J usage is TRBJ2-5; 7 nucleotides agree with TRBD1. Germline CDR1 reads SGHRS; CDR2 reads YFSETQ. This CDR3 has 14 amino acids. This chain's CDR3 is CASSPGQRQEAQYF. CDR3 nucleotide sequence: TGCGCCAGCAGCCCGGGACAGCGTCAAGAGGCCCAGTACTTC. Variable domain in full (rest from reference TRBV5-1 and TRBJ2-5): KAGVTQTPRYLIKTRGQQVTLSCSPISGHRSVSWYQQTPGQGLQFLFEYFSETQRNKGNFPGRFSGRQFSNSRSEMNVSTLELGDSALYLCASSPGQRQEAQYFGPGTRLLVL.

This clonotype has ten or more counts. CDR3 protein: CSALAGRSYNEQFF. Here the CDR3 DNA reads TGCAGTGCTTTAGCGGGAAGAAGCTACAATGAGCAGTTCTTC. This chain links TRBV20-1 with TRBJ2-1; 8 positions agree with TRBD2. CDR1 and CDR2 (germline): DFQATT, SNEGSKA (reference sequence). The length of the CDR3 is 14 residues. The V segment lost 5 bases and the J segment 3 bases; nucleotides outside the gene matches: 6.

The chain joins TRBV6-1 to TRBJ2-1; TRBD2 agrees at 7 bases. Germline CDR1 and CDR2: MNHNS and SASEGT. Trimming cost V 11 bases and J 0 bases; bases outside gene matches: 4. The CDR3 runs 13 residues. The CDR3 sequence is CAVRGSSYNEQFF. The CDR3 nucleotides are TGTGCCGTCCGCGGGAGCTCCTACAATGAGCAGTTCTTC.

There are a few counts of this clonotype. This CDR3 is CSAGELTSGRLRDEQFF. Written as DNA, the CDR3 is TGCAGCGCTGGGGAACTGACTAGCGGGAGGCTGAGGGATGAGCAGTTCTTC. The chain employs TRBV29-1 and TRBJ2-1, with TRBD2 identical over 13 bases. The junction had 17 bases not matched to a gene; V was cut back by 7 bases and J by 8 bases. Per germline, CDR1 SQVTM and CDR2 ANQGSEA. This CDR3 contains 17 residues.

This clonotype showed up many times. This sequence joins TRBV20-1 and TRBJ1-1; D not resolved. Germline loops: CDR1 DFQATT, CDR2 SNEGSKA (reference sequence). With 4 bases removed from V and 0 bases from J, the gap between germline ends came to 12 bases. The CDR3 consists of 14 residues. CDR3: CSAIGGPLNTEAFF. The CDR3 DNA reads TGCAGTGCTATCGGAGGGCCTTTGAACACTGAAGCTTTCTTT.

In this sample, this clonotype turned up many times. The CDR3 region is CASSGTSGSSDEQFF. In DNA form, the CDR3 reads TGTGCCAGCAGTGGAACTAGCGGGAGTAGTGATGAGCAGTTCTTC. The chain has TRBV2 and TRBJ2-1, with 11 bases identical to TRBD2. Germline CDR1 reads SNHLY; CDR2 reads FYNNEI. The V gene end was trimmed by 4 bases and the J gene end by 8 bases; junction bases not matched to a gene: 7. This CDR3 spans 15 amino acids.

This clonotype came up many times. J is TRBJ2-3 and V is TRBV7-3, with no clear D. The V gene lost 5 bases and the J gene lost 0 bases, with 12 bases spanning the gap. The CDR3 spans 15 residues. Germline CDR1 and CDR2: SGHTA and FQGTGA. The CDR3 DNA reads as TGTGCCAGCAGCGGAACTACAGCTAGCACAGATACGCAGTATTTT. Encoded protein: CASSGTTASTDTQYF.